The text below deals with one TCR beta chain. These data belong to a study of control samples from healthy donors and cancer patients. The repertoire was sequenced with immunoSEQ multiplex PCR; TCRdb's copy has only in-frame clones and lacks some. The sample records 100,000 to 150,000 clones, around 90% being singletons. The CDR3 extends over 15 amino acids. With 3 bases removed from V and 5 bases from J, the gap between germline ends came to 13 bases. Germline V gene lookup returns CDR1 ENHRY and CDR2 SYGVKD. The clonotype was recovered from a man aged 18 to 30 in good health. The sequenced sample consisted of blood. This rearrangement joins TRBV10-3 to TRBJ2-2; D might be TRBD1 (6 bases). CDR3 sequence (DNA): TGTGCCATCAGTGACGGACAGCCGGTGACCGGGGAGCTGTTTTTT. This sequence encodes CAISDGQPVTGELFF.